The 22 T cell receptor beta chains in this list originate from one sample, sequenced in a study of OX40 agonist ivuxolimab in advanced cancers. Assay: immunoSEQ multiplex PCR; the TCRdb copy retains only in-frame clones and omits some. The table includes more than 100,000 clones, over 75% detected once. Material: CD4+ or CD8+ T cells sorted from blood, obtained in a trial of the OX40 agonist ivuxolimab. These receptors came from an adult with an advanced solid tumor such as melanoma, head and neck, liver or kidney cancer.

V usage is TRBV9 and J usage is TRBJ2-1; TRBD2 is a possible D gene (5 bases). V lost 4 bases and J lost 4, with 15 bases in between. This CDR3 has 15 residues. Germline V gene lookup returns CDR1 SGDLS and CDR2 YYNGEE. The CDR3 region has the DNA TGTGCCAGCAGCACCAGCGGAGCCTTTTACAATGAGCAGTTCTTC. Translated: CASSTSGAFYNEQFF.

The rearrangement uses TRBV7-2 and TRBJ2-7; 10 nucleotides align to TRBD1. Looked up from germline, CDR1 is SGHTA and CDR2 is FQGNSA. V lost 1 base and J lost 7; bases outside the gene matches: 7. This CDR3 has 15 residues. The CDR3 nucleotides are TGTGCCAGCAGCTTAGGGGGGACAGGGGTGCGTGAGCAGTACTTC. Translated, it gives CASSLGGTGVREQYF.

V gene TRBV15 combines with J gene TRBJ2-6, with TRBD1 matching 11 bases. V lost 0 bases to trimming and J lost 2 bases; unmatched junction nucleotides: 3. The germline V gene encodes CDR1 LNHNV and CDR2 YYDKDF (reference sequence). CDR3 length equals 18 residues. Here the CDR3 reads CATSRDQDRGPGANVLTF. CDR3 nucleotide sequence: TGTGCCACCAGCAGAGATCAGGACAGGGGGCCTGGGGCCAACGTCCTGACTTTC.

The chain uses TRBV7-2 and TRBJ2-7; 7 bases match TRBD1. V dropped 1 base and J dropped 3; count of bases not matched to a gene: 0. Germline-derived CDR1 and CDR2 are SGHTA and FQGNSA. The CDR3 is 13 residues long. CDR3: CASSLDRGYEQYF. CDR3 nucleotide sequence: TGTGCCAGCAGCTTAGACAGGGGCTACGAGCAGTACTTC.

V and J are TRBV4-2 and TRBJ1-1, with no clear D. Germline V gives CDR1 LGHNA, CDR2 YNFKEQ. The CDR3 sequence is 13 residues long. The V and J ends lost 4 bases and 6 bases respectively, with 12 bases between them. CDR3 loop: CASSLRTDPEAFF. The CDR3 DNA reads as TGTGCCAGCAGCCTTCGGACGGACCCTGAAGCTTTCTTT.

The sample holds one count of this clone. CDR3 residues: CASSQEAGRFYEQYF. The CDR3 DNA sequence: TGCGCCAGCAGCCAAGAAGCGGGCCGGTTTTACGAGCAGTACTTC. The chain has TRBV5-1 and TRBJ2-7; D is perhaps TRBD2 (6 bases). V gave up 4 bases and J gave up 4 bases, with 18 bases separating them. The CDR3 totals 15 residues. Germline values: CDR1 SGHRS, CDR2 YFSETQ.

This rearrangement joins TRBV5-1 to TRBJ2-3, with 7 bases lining up with TRBD1. CDR3 length: 16 residues. Per germline, CDR1 SGHRS and CDR2 YFSETQ. Trimming removed 4 bases from V and 2 bases from J; junction bases left unmatched: 10. In DNA, the CDR3 is TGCGCCAGCAGCCCCTCAATCGGGACAGCCACAGATACGCAGTATTTT. Amino acid sequence: CASSPSIGTATDTQYF.

The chain has TRBV7-6 and TRBJ2-1; 8 bases align to TRBD2. The germline gives CDR1 SGHVS, CDR2 FNYEAQ. This CDR3 has 15 amino acids. Trimming cost V 2 bases and J 6 bases; bases outside gene matches: 6. This CDR3 is CASSLFPAGVNEQFF. The CDR3 DNA reads TGTGCCAGCAGCTTATTTCCAGCGGGAGTCAATGAGCAGTTCTTC.

In DNA form, the CDR3 reads TGTGCCAGCAGCCCCTCCCAGACGACGGGCACTGAAGCTTTCTTT. As protein: CASSPSQTTGTEAFF. The chain joins TRBV4-2 to TRBJ1-1; D call uncertain. This CDR3 contains 15 residues. Germline loops: CDR1 LGHNA, CDR2 YNFKEQ. Trimming took 4 bases from V and 4 from J, leaving 16 bases between them.

V is TRBV19 and J is TRBJ2-1; 7 nucleotides line up with TRBD1. The CDR3 extends over 14 amino acids. Germline V gene sequence: CDR1 LNHDA, CDR2 SQIVND (reference sequence). Unmatched junction bases numbered 6, after V lost 5 bases and J lost 5 bases. The CDR3 here is CASSFGQEDNEQFF. CDR3 nucleotide sequence: TGTGCCAGTAGTTTTGGACAGGAGGACAATGAGCAGTTCTTC. The full variable domain, with the rest looked up from reference TRBV19 and TRBJ2-1, is DGGITQSPKYLFRKEGQNVTLSCEQNLNHDAMYWYRQDPGQGLRLIYYSQIVNDFQKGDIAEGYSVSREKKESFPLTVTSAQKNPTAFYLCASSFGQEDNEQFFGPGTRLTVL.

The DNA for the CDR3 is TGTGCCAGCTCACCACCGAATCGGGCAGTCCAAGAGACCCAGTACTTC. Its translation is CASSPPNRAVQETQYF. This rearrangement joins TRBV18 to TRBJ2-5; D gene uncertain. The V gene lost 0 bases and the J gene lost 1 base, with 12 bases spanning the gap. In germline, CDR1 is KGHSH, CDR2 LQKENI. The CDR3 runs to 16 residues.

The chain is built from TRBV28 and TRBJ2-1; a weak D match, TRBD2 (5 bases). V lost 5 bases to trimming and J lost 3 bases, with 14 bases between them. The CDR3 covers 15 residues. Germline assignment: CDR1 MDHEN and CDR2 SYDVKM. The CDR3 sequence: CASSNVLTSYNEQFF. CDR3 nucleotide sequence: TGTGCCAGCAGTAATGTATTAACTAGCTACAATGAGCAGTTCTTC.

The chain uses TRBV5-1 and TRBJ1-2; D may be TRBD1 (5 bases). The CDR3 spans 14 residues. From germline, CDR1 is SGHRS and CDR2 YFSETQ. The V end lost 0 bases, the J end lost 8 bases, and 14 bases lay between the germline ends. The CDR3 loop reads CASSLEWGRGGYTF. The DNA for the CDR3 is TGCGCCAGCAGCTTGGAATGGGGAAGGGGCGGCTACACCTTC.

This clone has just a few counts. The chain has TRBV10-1 and TRBJ1-2; maybe TRBD1 (5 bases). The CDR3 runs 13 residues. V lost 4 bases, J lost 6 bases, and 12 bases lay in between. The germline V gene has CDR1 WNHNN and CDR2 SYGVQD (reference sequence). CDR3 DNA sequence: TGCGCCAGCAGTGTTCGGCGAGGGGATGGCTACACCTTC. It is translated as CASSVRRGDGYTF.

The count of this clone is one. The chain links TRBV5-1 to TRBJ2-6, with D possibly matching TRBD1 (7 bases). V was shortened by 0 bases and J by 0 bases, with 16 bases between the two germline ends. This CDR3 comprises 19 residues. CDR1 is SGHRS and CDR2 is YFSETQ in the germline V gene. The CDR3 nucleotides read TGCGCCAGCAGCTTGGCTACGGCAGGGGGGAACTCTGGGGCCAACGTCCTGACTTTC. It encodes CASSLATAGGNSGANVLTF.

The V and J genes are TRBV5-1 and TRBJ1-6, with TRBD1 as a possible D gene (5 bases). Germline V gene lookup returns CDR1 SGHRS and CDR2 YFSETQ. The ends were cut back, 0 bases at V and 5 bases at J, with 9 bases in the middle. The CDR3 spans 15 residues. Here the CDR3 DNA reads TGCGCCAGCAGCTTGGTGCTGGGGGATAATTCACCCCTCCACTTT. This sequence encodes CASSLVLGDNSPLHF.

In its sample, this clone was seen once. V usage is TRBV2 and J usage is TRBJ2-7; 8 bases agree with TRBD1. CDR3 length equals 13 residues. Germline CDR1 is SNHLY and CDR2 is FYNNEI. The V and J ends lost 7 bases and 5 bases, in that order; junction bases with no gene match: 7. In nucleotides, the CDR3 is TGTGCCAGCAAGGACAGGGTTGGCGACGAGCAGTACTTC. Translation: CASKDRVGDEQYF.

The J gene is TRBJ2-1, the V gene TRBV5-1; D call uncertain. The germline CDR1 and CDR2 sequences are SGHRS and YFSETQ. This CDR3 has 15 residues. The V end was cut by 4 bases, the J end by 3 bases, with 14 bases between. This CDR3 is CASSLTTVRYNEQFF. In DNA form, the CDR3 reads TGCGCCAGCAGCCTAACCACTGTTCGCTACAATGAGCAGTTCTTC.

V gene TRBV7-3 combines with J gene TRBJ2-1, with 12 positions matching TRBD2. Germline V CDR1 and CDR2: SGHTA, FQGTGA. CDR3 size: 18 residues. V gave up 3 bases and J gave up 7 bases; unmatched junction bases: 13. Written as DNA, the CDR3 is TGTGCCAGCAGCTTGTTGGCTGTTCTAGCGGGAGGGAGGAATGAGCAGTTCTTC. As protein: CASSLLAVLAGGRNEQFF.

This chain connects TRBV14 to TRBJ1-1; no definite D call. The germline V gene encodes CDR1 SGHDN and CDR2 FVKESK. V dropped 0 bases and J dropped 4 bases, with 24 bases sitting between them. This CDR3 has 19 amino acids. CDR3 coding DNA: TGTGCCAGCAGCCAAGATCGGGGAGGCCCGGCGCGGCAGGTCACTGAAGCTTTCTTT. It is translated as CASSQDRGGPARQVTEAFF. Using reference TRBV14 and TRBJ1-1 for the parts outside the CDR3, the full variable domain is EAGVTQFPSHSVIEKGQTVTLRCDPISGHDNLYWYRRVMGKEIKFLLHFVKESKQDESGMPNNRFLAERTGGTYSTLKVQPAELEDSGVYFCASSQDRGGPARQVTEAFFGQGTRLTVV.

The chain has TRBV28 and TRBJ2-7, with 7 bases fitting TRBD2. CDR1 is MDHEN and CDR2 is SYDVKM in the germline V gene. The CDR3 covers 17 residues. J was trimmed by 2 bases and V by 5 bases; bases with no gene match: 15. This CDR3 reads CASSPRLAGMRTYEQYF. CDR3 sequence (DNA): TGTGCCAGCAGTCCGAGGTTAGCGGGTATGAGGACCTACGAGCAGTACTTC.

The rearrangement links TRBV6-5 to TRBJ2-7, with D tentatively TRBD1 (5 bases). V dropped 6 bases and J dropped 6 bases, with 18 bases sitting between them. Germline CDR1 reads MNHEY; CDR2 reads SVGAGI. This CDR3 has 14 residues. CDR3 amino acids: CASSPTVGRGEQYF. The CDR3, as DNA: TGTGCCAGCAGCCCAACGGTGGGAAGGGGCGAGCAGTACTTC.